The T cell receptor beta chain described here comes from a study of regulatory T cells in long-lasting Graves disease. This clonotype was found many times. Assembly of TCR beta libraries relied on iRepertoire HTBI primers together with Arm-PCR of CDR3 regions. TCRdb called the multiplex PCR reads again in MiXCR, with one record for every CDR3 protein. The table has roughly 420,000 distinct CDR3 sequences, 15% to 19% seen once; the top ten hold roughly 20%. With 2 bases removed from V and 5 bases from J, the gap between germline ends came to 6 bases. Germline lookup yields CDR1 SGHNT and CDR2 YYREEE (reference sequence). This CDR3 comprises 12 residues. Time point specified: newly diagnosed GD, antithyroid drugs for less than 3 months. Preparation of the TCR library used RNA extracted from PBMCs. The peripheral blood volume drawn was approximately 9 milliliters, and it was collected into EDTA tubes.

The V and J genes are TRBV5-4 and TRBJ2-3, with a possible D match to TRBD2 (5 bases). The input for sequencing was peripheral blood mononuclear cells (PBMCs), taken at new diagnosis, from a patient treated with antithyroid drugs. The receptor's source is a female donor with Graves disease. The CDR3 here is CASSFEGDTQYF. The CDR3 DNA reads TGTGCCAGCAGCTTTGAGGGAGATACGCAGTATTTT.